This TCR beta chain was sequenced for a study of blood T cell repertoires in COVID-19. CDR1 and CDR2 from the germline V gene are LNHDA and SQIVND (reference sequence). The CDR3 is 14 amino acids. V trimming: 6 bases; J trimming: 1 base; junction bases outside the gene matches: 2. This clone was seen once. Per the original data handling: Amplification of reference gene primers was used by the study to estimate nucleated cell counts. Sequencing used immunoSEQ multiplex PCR; TCRdb keeps in-frame clones, though not all of them. V and J calls and clone size are those listed in that table; D and trimming were worked out from the DNA. The sample holds about 350,000 clones; roughly nine tenths are singletons and the top ten take 1%.

The clonotype was recovered from a woman aged 25-40 years who had recovered from COVID-19. The sample taken for sequencing was PBMCs or T cells enriched from blood (not recorded which). V usage is TRBV19 and J usage is TRBJ2-3; 9 bases are shared with TRBD1. CDR3: CASSGQGRTDTQYF. Here the CDR3 DNA reads TGTGCCAGTAGCGGACAGGGGCGCACAGATACGCAGTATTTT. The whole variable domain, filled in from reference TRBV19 and TRBJ2-3, reads DGGITQSPKYLFRKEGQNVTLSCEQNLNHDAMYWYRQDPGQGLRLIYYSQIVNDFQKGDIAEGYSVSREKKESFPLTVTSAQKNPTAFYLCASSGQGRTDTQYFGPGTRLTVL.